This T cell receptor beta chain comes out of a study of memory CD4+ T cells and cytomegalovirus serostatus. The sort gate was single viable CD3+CD4+CD8-CD45RO+ cells for memory CD4+ T cells. This table comes from immunoSEQ multiplex PCR, and its TCRdb copy is limited to in-frame clones, with some not included. Among roughly 60,000 clones, over 60% were seen once, and the ten largest hold 0.88%. V lost 3 bases and J lost 6, with 9 bases in between. Germline V gives CDR1 SQVTM, CDR2 ANQGSEA. CDR3 length equals 12 residues. The source of this sequence is an adult in good health and CMV-seronegative. The chain recombines TRBV29-1 with TRBJ2-1; either TRBD1 or TRBD2 may supply D (7 bases each). The sample consisted of memory CD4+ T cells from blood. The CDR3 here is CSVDRGGNEQFF. DNA for the CDR3: TGCAGCGTTGACAGGGGGGGCAATGAGCAGTTCTTC.